This T cell receptor beta chain was profiled in a study of blood T cell repertoires in COVID-19. Overall study context: From the United States, Italy and Spain came samples of acute and convalescent COVID-19. PBMCs, B-cell-depleted T cells, or T cells were the source of the cDNA or gDNA that made up the material.

How the authors handled the data: Amplification of reference gene primers provided the estimated nucleated cell counts. Measured with immunoSEQ multiplex PCR; TCRdb has only the in-frame clones, and not every one. The DNA gave D and trimming, while V, J and clone size come from that table. The data show 32,000 or so clones, roughly nine tenths seen once. The CDR3 has 14 residues. Germline V gene sequence: CDR1 SGHRS, CDR2 YFSETQ. V lost 4 bases and J lost 5; bases outside the gene matches: 5. The sequenced material came from peripheral blood. V and J are TRBV5-1 and TRBJ1-2; 10 nucleotides agree with TRBD1. The TCR comes from a man aged 45 to 65 with active or convalescent COVID-19. The CDR3 protein is CASSPTGGAYGYTF. Written as DNA, the CDR3 is TGCGCCAGCAGCCCGACAGGGGGCGCGTATGGCTACACCTTC.